This paragraph reports one T cell receptor beta chain. Its antigen remains unidentified. Base-call qualities are not available, and no considerably larger clone is one nucleotide away. Collaborating institutions collected whole blood in K2EDTA tubes following their own protocols. For TCRbeta analysis, collaborators shipped samples as frozen whole blood, isolated PBMCs, or DNA extracted from either of those sample types. These data originate in a study of blood T cell repertoires in COVID-19 (dated by TCRdb to 2020 to 2021). Notes on the research overall: The collaborator samples originated in the United States, Italy and Spain and spanned the acute and convalescent phases of COVID-19. The sample metadata nearly always contained a de-identified subject ID, COVID-19 status, age in years and sex. The repertoires were released in a freely available public database meant as a resource for research on the immune response to SARS-CoV-2. The material from the prospective study consisted of cDNA or gDNA derived from T cells, B-cell-depleted T cells, or PBMCs. The samples were drawn from two sources: the first 160 participants of the ongoing ImmuneRACE study, and 1,000 to 1,500 subjects contributed by 6 global collaborators. Subjects who had been exposed to COVID-19, were actively infected with it, or had recovered from it provided the deeply sampled blood TCRbeta repertoires that made up the dataset. HLA class I and class II types, where available, came from metadata supplied by the sample provider rather than from assay-based typing.

TCRbeta CDR3 regions were amplified from genomic DNA by means of the immunoSEQ Assay, a bias-controlled multiplex PCR. The published analysis was carried out like this. Nucleated cell counts per sample were estimated from amplification of reference gene primers within the assay. Sequence reads were collapsed and filtered to measure the absolute abundance of every unique TCRbeta CDR3 rearrangement. For each sample, productive Simpson clonality was calculated as the square root of Simpson's diversity index over productive rearrangements. As stored in TCRdb, this immuneACCESS dataset retains in-frame rearrangements with V and J assigned. A fraction of the clones does not appear; measured against another copy, unresolved V genes explain less than half of the discrepancy, and the remainder lacks a known reason. Clone size and V and J calls were adopted from that table, with D and trimming inferred from the DNA. The sample records 65,000 to 75,000 clones, about 88% of which are singletons. The top ten constitute 1.3% to 1.5% of the sample.

General study outcomes and caveats: Clinical and demographic metadata were provided uncurated, with the amount varying by source and participant.

Sequenced sample: peripheral blood. The receptor was isolated from a man in his fifties with acute or convalescent COVID-19.

In nucleotide form, the sequence is TGTGCCAGCAGCGTAGCACAGGATGGCTACACCTTC. Translated, this is CASSVAQDGYTF. In this chain, TRBV9 is recombined with TRBJ1-2, with a tentative D gene TRBD1 over 5 matching bases. The CDR3, cysteine through phenylalanine, is 12 amino acids long. Only the CDR3 DNA stays, 36 bases, in frame from base 1. V sheds 0 bases and J sheds 6 bases, leaving 6 bases between their ends. CDR1 SGDLS and CDR2 YYNGEE are derived from the germline V gene.